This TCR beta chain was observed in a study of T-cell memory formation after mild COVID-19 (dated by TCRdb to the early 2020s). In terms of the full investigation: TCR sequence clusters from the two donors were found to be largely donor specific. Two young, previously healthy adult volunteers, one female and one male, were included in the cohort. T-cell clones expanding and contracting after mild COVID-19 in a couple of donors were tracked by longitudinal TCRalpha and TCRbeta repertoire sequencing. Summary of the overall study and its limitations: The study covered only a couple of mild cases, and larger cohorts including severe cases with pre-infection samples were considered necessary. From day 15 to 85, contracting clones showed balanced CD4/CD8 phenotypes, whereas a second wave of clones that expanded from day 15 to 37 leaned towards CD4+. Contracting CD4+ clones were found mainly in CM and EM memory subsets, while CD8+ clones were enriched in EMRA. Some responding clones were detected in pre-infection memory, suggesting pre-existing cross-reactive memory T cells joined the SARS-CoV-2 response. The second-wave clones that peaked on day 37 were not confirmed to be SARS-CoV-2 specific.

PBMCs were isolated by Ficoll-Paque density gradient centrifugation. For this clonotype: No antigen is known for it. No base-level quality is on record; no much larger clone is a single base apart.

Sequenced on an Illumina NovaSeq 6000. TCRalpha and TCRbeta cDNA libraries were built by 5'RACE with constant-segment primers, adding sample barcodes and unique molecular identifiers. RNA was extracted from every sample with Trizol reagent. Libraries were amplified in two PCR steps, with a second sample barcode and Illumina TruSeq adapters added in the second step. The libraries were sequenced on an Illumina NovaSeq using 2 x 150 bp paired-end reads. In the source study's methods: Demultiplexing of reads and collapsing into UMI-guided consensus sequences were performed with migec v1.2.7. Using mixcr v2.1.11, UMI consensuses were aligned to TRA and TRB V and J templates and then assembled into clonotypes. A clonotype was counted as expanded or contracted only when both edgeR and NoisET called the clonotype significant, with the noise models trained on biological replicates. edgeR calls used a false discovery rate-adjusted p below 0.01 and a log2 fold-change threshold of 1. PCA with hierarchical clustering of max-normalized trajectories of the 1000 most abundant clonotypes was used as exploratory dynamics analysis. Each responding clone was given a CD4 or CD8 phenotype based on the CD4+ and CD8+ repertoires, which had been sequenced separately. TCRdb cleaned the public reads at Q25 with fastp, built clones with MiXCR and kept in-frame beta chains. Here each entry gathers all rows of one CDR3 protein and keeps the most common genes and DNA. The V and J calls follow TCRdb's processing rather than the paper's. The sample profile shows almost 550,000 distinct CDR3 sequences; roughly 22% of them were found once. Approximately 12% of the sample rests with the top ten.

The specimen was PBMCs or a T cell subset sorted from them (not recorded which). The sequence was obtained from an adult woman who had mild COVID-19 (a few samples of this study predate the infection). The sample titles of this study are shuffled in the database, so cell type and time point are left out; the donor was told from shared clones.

In nucleotides, the sequence is TGCGCCAGCAGTCTCCGGGCCCCAGGGGGAAAACTGTTTTTT. Protein translation: CASSLRAPGGKLFF. The V gene is TRBV5-1 and the J gene is TRBJ1-4; 7 middle bases align to TRBD1. Trimming leaves V shorter by 5 bases and J shorter by 10 bases, with the junction holding 11 bases beyond the gene matches. Via the germline V gene, CDR1 is SGHRS and CDR2 YFSETQ. The CDR3 runs 14 amino acids, cysteine and phenylalanine included. Solely the CDR3 DNA is kept, with 42 bases framed from the first base. Here the CDR3 is joined to the reference TRBV5-1 and TRBJ1-4 genes, and the full variable domain is: KAGVTQTPRYLIKTRGQQVTLSCSPISGHRSVSWYQQTPGQGLQFLFEYFSETQRNKGNFPGRFSGRQFSNSRSEMNVSTLELGDSALYLCASSLRAPGGKLFFGSGTQLSVL.